Presented here are 22 T cell receptor beta chains from one specimen sequenced in a study of blood T cell repertoires in COVID-19. This table comes from immunoSEQ multiplex PCR, and its TCRdb copy is limited to in-frame clones, with some not included. The sample gives around 420,000 clones, 88% of which show up once; roughly 2% is in the top ten. Material: PBMCs or T cells enriched from blood (not recorded which). These receptors were collected from a woman aged 35 to 49 with acute COVID-19.

This chain links TRBV7-9 with TRBJ2-7, with 12 positions matching TRBD1. CDR3 length: 15 amino acids. CDR1 SEHNR and CDR2 FQNEAQ come from the germline V gene (reference sequence). J gave up 5 bases and V 2 bases, and 4 bases lay outside the gene matches. Here the CDR3 DNA reads TGTGCCAGCAGCTTATCCGGGACAGGGGGCAACGAGCAGTACTTC. It translates to CASSLSGTGGNEQYF.

This clone was picked up one time. The chain couples TRBV29-1 to TRBJ2-5; possibly TRBD2 for D (7 bases). This CDR3 has 15 amino acids. Germline V gene data show CDR1 as SQVTM and CDR2 as ANQGSEA. The V end was cut by 3 bases, the J end by 7 bases, with 21 bases between. CDR3 DNA: TGCAGCGTTGACCTCCGCGGGGGCACGGCGGCGACCCAGTACTTC. This encodes CSVDLRGGTAATQYF.

The chain employs TRBV29-1 and TRBJ2-7; D possibly corresponds to TRBD1 (5 bases). V shed 5 bases and J shed 0 bases, with 8 bases lying between them. Germline V gene lookup returns CDR1 SQVTM and CDR2 ANQGSEA. The length of the CDR3 is 12 residues. The CDR3 nucleotides are TGCAGCGTTTCAGGGTACTCCTACGAGCAGTACTTC. Amino acids: CSVSGYSYEQYF.

This chain joins TRBV6-6 and TRBJ2-1; 7 bases match TRBD2. This CDR3 contains 15 residues. V was pared by 4 bases and J by 2 bases, with 5 bases of the junction left unmatched. Germline V lookup: CDR1 MNHNY, CDR2 SVGAGI (reference sequence). CDR3 region: CASSSTSVPYNEQFF. For the CDR3, the DNA is TGTGCCAGCAGTTCCACTAGCGTGCCCTACAATGAGCAGTTCTTC.

This chain joins TRBV30 and TRBJ2-4; D is uncertain. From germline, CDR1 is GTSNPN and CDR2 SVGIG (reference sequence). Trimming left V 0 bases short and J 5 bases short, with 8 bases between. This CDR3 region has 13 residues. The CDR3 here is CAWSVAGENIQYF. CDR3 nucleotide sequence: TGTGCCTGGAGTGTTGCAGGTGAAAACATTCAGTACTTC.

The genes are TRBV10-3 and TRBJ2-1, with 8 bases fitting TRBD2. The CDR3 runs 15 residues. Germline values: CDR1 ENHRY, CDR2 SYGVKD. V lost 5 bases, J lost 0 bases, and 3 bases stayed unmatched. CDR3 loop: CAISLAGSSYNEQFF. CDR3 DNA sequence: TGTGCCATCAGTTTAGCGGGGAGCTCCTACAATGAGCAGTTCTTC.

This clone appeared a single time. This sequence joins TRBV20-1 and TRBJ2-5; 7 bases align to TRBD2. Germline CDR1 DFQATT, CDR2 SNEGSKA (reference sequence). Trimming removed 3 bases from V and 4 bases from J; junction bases left unmatched: 5. There are 13 residues in the CDR3. The CDR3 loop is CSASRGGGETQYF. The CDR3 DNA reads TGCAGTGCTAGTCGGGGCGGGGGAGAGACCCAGTACTTC.

This chain uses TRBV7-8 with TRBJ2-5, with 15 bases fitting TRBD2. V was clipped by 6 bases and J by 3 bases; unmatched bases: 11. There are 18 residues in the CDR3. CDR1 and CDR2 (germline): SGHVS, FQNEAQ. Here the CDR3 DNA reads TGTGCCAGCAGGCATGGACTAGCGGGGGGGCTTGGGGAAGAGACCCAGTACTTC. Its translation: CASRHGLAGGLGEETQYF.

The genes are TRBV5-4 and TRBJ2-5; 16 bases fit TRBD2. This CDR3 spans 17 amino acids. Per the germline V gene, CDR1 is SGHNT and CDR2 is YYREEE (reference sequence). V was pared by 3 bases and J by 5 bases, with 7 bases of the junction left unmatched. This chain's CDR3 is CASSSGTSGGALETQYF. CDR3 DNA: TGTGCCAGCAGCTCCGGGACTAGCGGGGGGGCTCTTGAGACCCAGTACTTC.

The J gene is TRBJ1-5, the V gene TRBV6-1; 8 bases agree with TRBD1. V was clipped by 4 bases and J by 3 bases; unmatched bases: 14. CDR3 length equals 18 residues. Germline CDR1 and CDR2: MNHNS and SASEGT. The CDR3 DNA is TGTGCCAGCAGTGCTTCCGGGACAGGCACCTCAAACAATCAGCCCCAGCATTTT. It is translated as CASSASGTGTSNNQPQHF.

CDR3 sequence (DNA): TGTGCCAGCAGAAGAGGGAGTGATAATTCACCCCTCCACTTT. It encodes CASRRGSDNSPLHF. The chain is built from TRBV11-2 and TRBJ1-6; D unresolved. The CDR3 consists of 14 residues. Germline-derived CDR1 and CDR2 are SGHAT and FQNNGV. The V gene lost 6 bases and the J gene lost 5 bases, with 11 bases spanning the gap.

The chain joins TRBV6-5 to TRBJ2-2, with 7 positions matching TRBD1. This CDR3 is 15 amino acids long. Germline-derived CDR1 and CDR2 are MNHEY and SVGAGI. The ends lost 7 bases at V and 4 bases at J; junction bases unmatched: 9. The CDR3 protein is CASTRQGAGTGELFF. In DNA, the CDR3 is TGTGCCAGCACCAGACAGGGCGCGGGCACCGGGGAGCTGTTTTTT.

The chain combines TRBV7-6 with TRBJ2-1; TRBD1 agrees at 8 bases. The CDR3 has 15 residues. The V segment lost 1 base and the J segment 10 bases; nucleotides outside the gene matches: 9. Looked up from germline, CDR1 is SGHVS and CDR2 is FNYEAQ. This chain's CDR3 is CASSLGPAGGWEQFF. Written as DNA, the CDR3 is TGTGCCAGCAGCTTAGGGCCAGCAGGGGGCTGGGAGCAGTTCTTC.

Only one count was recorded for this clone. For the CDR3, the DNA is TGTGCCAGCAGCGTAGCACAGGGAGGGCTGTTTTTT. It specifies CASSVAQGGLFF. The rearrangement uses TRBV9 and TRBJ1-4, with TRBD1 as a possible D gene (6 bases). V dropped 0 bases and J dropped 14 bases, with 11 bases sitting between them. This CDR3 comprises 12 residues. Germline lookup yields CDR1 SGDLS and CDR2 YYNGEE.

The V call is TRBV2, the J call TRBJ1-4; no clear D gene. The CDR3 loop spans 16 amino acids. The V gene's germline CDR1 is SNHLY and CDR2 FYNNEI. V dropped 1 base and J dropped 3 bases, with 12 bases sitting between them. CDR3 region: CASSEGRVRPNEKLFF. CDR3 nucleotides: TGTGCCAGCAGTGAAGGGCGGGTACGACCTAATGAAAAACTGTTTTTT.

The rearrangement joins TRBV7-8 to TRBJ2-2; no firm D call. Deletions cut 3 bases from V and 2 bases from J, with 4 bases between. The CDR3 covers 13 residues. Germline-derived CDR1 and CDR2 are SGHVS and FQNEAQ. The DNA for the CDR3 is TGTGCCAGCAGCTTCAAAAACACCGGGGAGCTGTTTTTT. Translating it yields CASSFKNTGELFF. Full variable domain (missing parts from reference TRBV7-8 and TRBJ2-2): GAGVSQSPRYKVAKRGQDVALRCDPISGHVSLFWYQQALGQGPEFLTYFQNEAQLDKSGLPSDRFFAERPEGSVSTLKIQRTQQEDSAVYLCASSFKNTGELFFGEGSRLTVL.

This clone was counted once. This rearrangement joins TRBV19 to TRBJ1-1; 10 bases map to TRBD1. The CDR3 runs 14 residues. Germline V gives CDR1 LNHDA, CDR2 SQIVND (reference sequence). Unmatched junction bases numbered 4, after V lost 5 bases and J lost 4 bases. This CDR3 reads CASSDRTGGTEAFF. Written as DNA, the CDR3 is TGTGCCAGTAGTGACCGGACAGGGGGCACTGAAGCTTTCTTT.

The V gene is TRBV2, the J gene TRBJ2-7; no definite D call. Trimming took 5 bases from V and 2 from J, leaving 7 bases between them. Germline CDR1 is SNHLY and CDR2 is FYNNEI. The CDR3 is 12 residues long. The CDR3 region is CASSPRAYEQYF. DNA for the CDR3: TGTGCCAGCAGTCCCCGGGCCTACGAGCAGTACTTC.

The chain couples TRBV7-6 to TRBJ2-5, with 9 bases fitting TRBD1. V dropped 6 bases and J dropped 0; count of bases not matched to a gene: 5. The CDR3 extends over 15 amino acids. Germline CDR1 reads SGHVS; CDR2 reads FNYEAQ. The CDR3 nucleotides are TGTGCCAGCAGGAGACAGGGGGGTCACCAAGAGACCCAGTACTTC. It encodes CASRRQGGHQETQYF.

The chain couples TRBV5-6 to TRBJ1-6, with unresolved D. Per the germline V gene, CDR1 is SGHDT and CDR2 is YYEEEE. Trimming took 4 bases from V and 5 from J, leaving 7 bases between them. The CDR3 contains 13 residues. The CDR3 sequence: CASSPPDNSPLHF. CDR3 nucleotide sequence: TGTGCCAGCAGCCCCCCCGATAATTCACCCCTCCACTTT.

The chain couples TRBV10-1 to TRBJ2-2; possible D gene TRBD1, 6 bases. Germline CDR1 is WNHNN and CDR2 is SYGVQD (reference sequence). CDR3 size: 15 residues. The V and J ends lost 5 bases and 2 bases respectively, with 12 bases between them. The CDR3 region is CASSNLGANTGELFF. The CDR3 DNA follows: TGCGCCAGCAGTAACCTGGGGGCTAACACCGGGGAGCTGTTTTTT.

The rearrangement uses TRBV7-2 and TRBJ2-7, with D maybe TRBD2 (5 bases). Trimming left V 1 base short and J 2 bases short, with 15 bases between. CDR1 is SGHTA and CDR2 is FQGNSA in the germline V gene. The CDR3 is 16 residues long. This CDR3 reads CASSLGGLERPYEQYF. The CDR3 nucleotides are TGTGCCAGCAGCTTAGGGGGATTGGAGCGGCCCTACGAGCAGTACTTC.